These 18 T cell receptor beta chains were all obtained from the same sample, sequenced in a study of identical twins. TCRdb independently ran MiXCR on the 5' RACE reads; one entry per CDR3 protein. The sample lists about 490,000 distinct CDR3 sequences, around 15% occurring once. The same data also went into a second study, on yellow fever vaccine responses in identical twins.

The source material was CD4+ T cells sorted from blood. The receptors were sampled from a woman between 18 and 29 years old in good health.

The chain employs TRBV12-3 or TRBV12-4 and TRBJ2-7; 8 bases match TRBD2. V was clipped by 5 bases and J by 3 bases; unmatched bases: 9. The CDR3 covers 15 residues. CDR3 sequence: CASSLAGLGGYEQYF. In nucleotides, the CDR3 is TGTGCCAGCAGTCTCGCGGGACTAGGAGGCTACGAGCAGTACTTC.

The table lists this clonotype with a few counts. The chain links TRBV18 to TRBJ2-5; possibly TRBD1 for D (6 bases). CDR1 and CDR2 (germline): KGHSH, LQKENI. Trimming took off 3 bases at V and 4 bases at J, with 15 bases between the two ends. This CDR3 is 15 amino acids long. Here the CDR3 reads CASSPGQPLRETQYF. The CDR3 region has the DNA TGTGCCAGCTCACCTGGACAGCCCCTCCGAGAGACCCAGTACTTC. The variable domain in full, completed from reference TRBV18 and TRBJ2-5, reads NAGVMQNPRHLVRRRGQEARLRCSPMKGHSHVYWYRQLPEEGLKFMVYLQKENIIDESGMPKERFSAEFPKEGPSILRIQQVVRGDSAAYFCASSPGQPLRETQYFGPGTRLLVL.

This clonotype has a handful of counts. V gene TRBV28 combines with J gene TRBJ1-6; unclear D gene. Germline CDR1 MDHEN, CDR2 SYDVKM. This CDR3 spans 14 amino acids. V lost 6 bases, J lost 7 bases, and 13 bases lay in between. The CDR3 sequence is CASSPGPLNSPLHF. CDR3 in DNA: TGTGCCAGCAGCCCCGGGCCATTGAATTCACCCCTCCACTTT.

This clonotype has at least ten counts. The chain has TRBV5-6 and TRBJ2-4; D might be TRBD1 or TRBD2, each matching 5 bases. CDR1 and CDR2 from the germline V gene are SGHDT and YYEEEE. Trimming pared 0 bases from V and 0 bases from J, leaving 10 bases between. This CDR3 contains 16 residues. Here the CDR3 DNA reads TGTGCCAGCAGCTTGGGAGGGGTACTAGCCAAAAACATTCAGTACTTC. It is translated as CASSLGGVLAKNIQYF.

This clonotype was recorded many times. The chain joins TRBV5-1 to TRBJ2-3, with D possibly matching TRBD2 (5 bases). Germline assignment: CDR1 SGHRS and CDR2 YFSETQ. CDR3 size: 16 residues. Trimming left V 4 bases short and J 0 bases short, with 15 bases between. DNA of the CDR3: TGCGCCAGCAGCAGGCGAGGGCCAGAGAGCACAGATACGCAGTATTTT. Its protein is CASSRRGPESTDTQYF.

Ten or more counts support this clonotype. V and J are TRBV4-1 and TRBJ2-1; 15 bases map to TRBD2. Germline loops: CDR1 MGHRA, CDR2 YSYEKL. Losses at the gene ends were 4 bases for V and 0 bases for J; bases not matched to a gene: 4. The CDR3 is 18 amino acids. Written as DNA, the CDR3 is TGCGCCAGCAGCCTGGGACTAGCGGGGGGTTTCTCCTACAATGAGCAGTTCTTC. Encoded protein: CASSLGLAGGFSYNEQFF.

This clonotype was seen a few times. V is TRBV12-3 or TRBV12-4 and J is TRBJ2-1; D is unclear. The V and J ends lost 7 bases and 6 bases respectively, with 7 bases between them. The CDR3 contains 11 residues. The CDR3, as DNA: TGTGCCAGCAAGAGTGGCAATGAGCAGTTCTTC. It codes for CASKSGNEQFF.

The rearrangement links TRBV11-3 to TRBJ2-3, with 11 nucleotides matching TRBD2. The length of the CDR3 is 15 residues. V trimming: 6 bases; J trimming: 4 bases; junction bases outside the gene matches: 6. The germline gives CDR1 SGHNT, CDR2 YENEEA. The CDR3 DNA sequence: TGTGCCAGCAGTTGGGGACTAGCGGTATCAGATACGCAGTATTTT. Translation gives CASSWGLAVSDTQYF.

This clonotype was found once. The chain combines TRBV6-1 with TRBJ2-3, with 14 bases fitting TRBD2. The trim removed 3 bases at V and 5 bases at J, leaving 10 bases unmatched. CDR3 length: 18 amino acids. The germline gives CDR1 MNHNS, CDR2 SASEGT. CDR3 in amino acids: CASSETSGGAGMRDTQYF. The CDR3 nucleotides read TGTGCCAGCAGTGAGACTAGCGGGGGGGCCGGTATGAGAGATACGCAGTATTTT.

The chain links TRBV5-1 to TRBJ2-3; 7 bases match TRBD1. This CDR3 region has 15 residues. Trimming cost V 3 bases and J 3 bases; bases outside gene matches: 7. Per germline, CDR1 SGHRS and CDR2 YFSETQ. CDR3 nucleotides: TGCGCCAGCAGCTCCTGGGGACAGTTAACAGATACGCAGTATTTT. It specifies CASSSWGQLTDTQYF.

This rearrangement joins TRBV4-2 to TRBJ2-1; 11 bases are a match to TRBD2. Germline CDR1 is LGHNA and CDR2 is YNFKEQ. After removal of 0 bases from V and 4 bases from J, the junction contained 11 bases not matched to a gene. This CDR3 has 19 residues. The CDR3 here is CASSQEGGSGGAQYNEQFF. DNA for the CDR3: TGTGCCAGCAGCCAAGAAGGGGGTAGCGGGGGGGCTCAGTACAATGAGCAGTTCTTC.

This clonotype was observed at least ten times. CDR3 in DNA: TGTGCCATCAGAACCGCTAGCGGCTCCTACAATGAGCAGTTCTTC. It translates to CAIRTASGSYNEQFF. This sequence joins TRBV10-3 and TRBJ2-1; 7 nucleotides match TRBD2. Germline CDR1 ENHRY, CDR2 SYGVKD. Trimming removed 6 bases from V and 0 bases from J; junction bases left unmatched: 5. This CDR3 has 15 residues.

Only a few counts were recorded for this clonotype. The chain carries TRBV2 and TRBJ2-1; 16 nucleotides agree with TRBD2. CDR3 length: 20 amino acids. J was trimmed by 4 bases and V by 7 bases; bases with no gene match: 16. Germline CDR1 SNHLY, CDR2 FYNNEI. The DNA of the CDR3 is TGTGCCAGCAAAATCGCGACCGGGACTAGCGGGAGGGCCGGGTACAATGAGCAGTTCTTC. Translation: CASKIATGTSGRAGYNEQFF. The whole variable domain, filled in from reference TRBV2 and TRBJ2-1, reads EPEVTQTPSHQVTQMGQEVILRCVPISNHLYFYWYRQILGQKVEFLVSFYNNEISEKSEIFDDQFSVERPDGSNFTLKIRSTKLEDSAMYFCASKIATGTSGRAGYNEQFFGPGTRLTVL.

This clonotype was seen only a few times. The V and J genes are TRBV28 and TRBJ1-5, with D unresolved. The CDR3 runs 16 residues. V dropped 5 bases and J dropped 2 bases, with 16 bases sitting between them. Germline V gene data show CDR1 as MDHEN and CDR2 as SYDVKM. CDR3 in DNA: TGTGCCAGCAGTCCCCTAGAATGGGGAGGCAATCAGCCCCAGCATTTT. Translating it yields CASSPLEWGGNQPQHF.

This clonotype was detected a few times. CDR3 residues: CSVDTGTDTQYF. The CDR3 DNA is TGCAGCGTTGATACTGGGACAGATACGCAGTATTTT. This chain joins TRBV29-1 and TRBJ2-3; the D is unclear. V lost 3 bases and J lost 3, with 7 bases in between. Germline lookup yields CDR1 SQVTM and CDR2 ANQGSEA. The CDR3 spans 12 residues.

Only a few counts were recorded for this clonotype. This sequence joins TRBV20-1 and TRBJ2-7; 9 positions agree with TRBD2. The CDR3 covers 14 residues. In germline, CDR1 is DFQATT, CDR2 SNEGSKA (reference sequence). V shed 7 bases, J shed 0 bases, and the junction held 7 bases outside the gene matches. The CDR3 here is CSGRASGNSYEQYF. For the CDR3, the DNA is TGCAGTGGCCGTGCTAGCGGGAACTCCTACGAGCAGTACTTC.

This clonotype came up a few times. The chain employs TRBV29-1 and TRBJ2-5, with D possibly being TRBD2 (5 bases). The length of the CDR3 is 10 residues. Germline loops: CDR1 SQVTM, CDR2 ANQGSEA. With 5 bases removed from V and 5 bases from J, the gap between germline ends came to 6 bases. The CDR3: CSVREETQYF. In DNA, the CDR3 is TGCAGCGTTAGGGAGGAGACCCAGTACTTC.

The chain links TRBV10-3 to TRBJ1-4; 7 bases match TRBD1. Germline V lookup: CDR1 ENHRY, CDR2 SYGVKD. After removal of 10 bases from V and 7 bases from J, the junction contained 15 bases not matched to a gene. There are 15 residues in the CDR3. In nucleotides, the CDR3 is TGTGCCACGCAACCCAGACAGGGCCGGGTTGAAAAACTGTTTTTT. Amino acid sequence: CATQPRQGRVEKLFF.